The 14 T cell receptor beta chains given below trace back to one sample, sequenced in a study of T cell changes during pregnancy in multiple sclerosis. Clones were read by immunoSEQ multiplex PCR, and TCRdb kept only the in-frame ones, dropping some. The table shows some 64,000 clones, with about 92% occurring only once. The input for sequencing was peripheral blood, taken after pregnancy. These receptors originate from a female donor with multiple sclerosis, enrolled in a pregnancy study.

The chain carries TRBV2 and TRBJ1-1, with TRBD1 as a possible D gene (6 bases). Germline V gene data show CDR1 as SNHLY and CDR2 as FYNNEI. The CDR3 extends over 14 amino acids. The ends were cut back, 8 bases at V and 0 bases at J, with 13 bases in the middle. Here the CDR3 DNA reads TGTGCCAGCGTCGGGGGGCGCGTGAACACTGAAGCTTTCTTT. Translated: CASVGGRVNTEAFF.

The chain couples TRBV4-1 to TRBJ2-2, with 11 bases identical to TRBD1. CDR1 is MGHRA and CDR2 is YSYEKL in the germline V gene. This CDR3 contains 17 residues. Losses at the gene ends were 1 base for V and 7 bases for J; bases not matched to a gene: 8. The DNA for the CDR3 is TGCGCCAGCAGCCAAGGGAGGACAGGGGGCTCTGACGGGGAGCTGTTTTTT. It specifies CASSQGRTGGSDGELFF.

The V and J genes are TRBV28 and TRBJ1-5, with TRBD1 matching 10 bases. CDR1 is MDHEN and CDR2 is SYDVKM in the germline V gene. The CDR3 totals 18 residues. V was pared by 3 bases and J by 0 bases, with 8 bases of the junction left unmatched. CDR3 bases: TGTGCCAGCAGTTTGGGGACAGGGGTCGCCTTTAGCAATCAGCCCCAGCATTTT. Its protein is CASSLGTGVAFSNQPQHF.

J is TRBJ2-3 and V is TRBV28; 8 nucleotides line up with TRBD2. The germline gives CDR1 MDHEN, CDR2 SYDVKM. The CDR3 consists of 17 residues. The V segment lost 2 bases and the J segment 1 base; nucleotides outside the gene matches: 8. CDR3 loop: CASSLLRLREGTDTQYF. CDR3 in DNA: TGTGCCAGCAGTTTACTCCGGTTGCGGGAGGGCACAGATACGCAGTATTTT.

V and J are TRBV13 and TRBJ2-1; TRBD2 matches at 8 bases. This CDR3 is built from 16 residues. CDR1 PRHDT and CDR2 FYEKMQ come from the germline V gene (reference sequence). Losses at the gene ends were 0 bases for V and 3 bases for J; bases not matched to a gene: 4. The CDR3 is CASSLGLGLGYNEQFF. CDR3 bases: TGTGCCAGCAGCTTAGGCTTGGGACTAGGCTACAATGAGCAGTTCTTC.

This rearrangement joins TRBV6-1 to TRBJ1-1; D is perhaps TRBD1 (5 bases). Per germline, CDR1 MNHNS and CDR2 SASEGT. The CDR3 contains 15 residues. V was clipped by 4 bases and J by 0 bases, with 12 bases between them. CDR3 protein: CASSGQGGVNTEAFF. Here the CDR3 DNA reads TGTGCCAGCAGTGGGCAGGGTGGCGTGAACACTGAAGCTTTCTTT.

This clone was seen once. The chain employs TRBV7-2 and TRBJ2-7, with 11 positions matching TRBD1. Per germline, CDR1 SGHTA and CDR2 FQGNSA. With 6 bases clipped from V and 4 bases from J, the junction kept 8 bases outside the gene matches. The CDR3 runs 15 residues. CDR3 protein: CASRAPGQGVYEQYF. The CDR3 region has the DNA TGTGCCAGCAGGGCTCCGGGACAGGGGGTTTACGAGCAGTACTTC.

The CDR3 reads CAWKGWAPNTEAFF. CDR3 sequence (DNA): TGTGCCTGGAAGGGGTGGGCACCGAACACTGAAGCTTTCTTT. V is TRBV30 and J is TRBJ1-1, with D perhaps TRBD1 (5 bases). Germline-derived CDR1 and CDR2 are GTSNPN and SVGIG (reference sequence). The CDR3 sequence is 14 residues long. The V end lost 4 bases, the J end lost 1 base, and 13 bases lay between the germline ends.

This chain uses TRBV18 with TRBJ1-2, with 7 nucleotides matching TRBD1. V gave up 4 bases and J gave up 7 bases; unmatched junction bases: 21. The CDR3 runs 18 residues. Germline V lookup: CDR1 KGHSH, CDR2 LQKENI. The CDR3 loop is CASSLSQPWTGMSSGYTF. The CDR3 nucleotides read TGTGCCAGCTCACTCTCTCAGCCGTGGACAGGAATGTCCTCTGGCTACACCTTC.

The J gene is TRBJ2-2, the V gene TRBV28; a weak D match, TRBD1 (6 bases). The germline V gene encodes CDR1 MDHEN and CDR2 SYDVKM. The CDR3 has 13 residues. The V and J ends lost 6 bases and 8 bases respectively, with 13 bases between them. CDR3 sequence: CASRKQGTGELFF. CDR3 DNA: TGTGCCAGCAGGAAACAGGGTACTGGGGAGCTGTTTTTT.

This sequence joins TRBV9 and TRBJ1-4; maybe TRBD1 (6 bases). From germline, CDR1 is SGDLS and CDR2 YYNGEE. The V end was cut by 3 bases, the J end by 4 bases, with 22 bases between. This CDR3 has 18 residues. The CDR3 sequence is CASSATGTRLPLNEKLFF. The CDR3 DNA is TGTGCCAGCAGCGCCACTGGGACACGTCTTCCACTTAATGAAAAACTGTTTTTT. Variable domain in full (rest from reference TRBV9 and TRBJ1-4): DSGVTQTPKHLITATGQRVTLRCSPRSGDLSVYWYQQSLDQGLQFLIQYYNGEERAKGNILERFSAQQFPDLHSELNLSSLELGDSALYFCASSATGTRLPLNEKLFFGSGTQLSVL.

Written as DNA, the CDR3 is TGCAGCGTTGGGCGGGAGGACCCAACGTATTTT. Its translation is CSVGREDPTYF. The rearrangement uses TRBV29-1 and TRBJ2-3; 8 bases map to TRBD2. CDR3 length equals 11 residues. Unmatched junction bases numbered 8, after V lost 4 bases and J lost 14 bases. The germline V gene encodes CDR1 SQVTM and CDR2 ANQGSEA.

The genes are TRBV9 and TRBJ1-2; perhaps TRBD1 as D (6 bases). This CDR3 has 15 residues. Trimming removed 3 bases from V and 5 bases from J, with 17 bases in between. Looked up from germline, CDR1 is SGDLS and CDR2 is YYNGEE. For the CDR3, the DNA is TGTGCCAGCAGCGGTCCCGGGACAAAAGGGTATGGCTACACCTTC. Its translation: CASSGPGTKGYGYTF.

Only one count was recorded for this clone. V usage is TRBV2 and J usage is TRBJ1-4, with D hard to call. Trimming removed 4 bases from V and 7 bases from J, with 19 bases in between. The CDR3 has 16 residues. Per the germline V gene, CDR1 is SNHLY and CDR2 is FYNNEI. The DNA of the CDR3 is TGTGCCAGCAGTGTTTCCCCGAACCCCTGGAGTGAAAAACTGTTTTTT. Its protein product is CASSVSPNPWSEKLFF.